Shown below are 4 T cell receptor beta chains from a single sample sequenced in a study of blood T cell repertoires in COVID-19. The assay was immunoSEQ multiplex PCR, and TCRdb's table has in-frame clones only and misses some. The sample contains 160,000 or so clones, about 81% of which appear only once. Sequencing was carried out using peripheral blood. Receptor source: a woman older than 75 with acute or convalescent COVID-19.

The chain combines TRBV5-1 with TRBJ1-1, with D unresolved. CDR1 SGHRS and CDR2 YFSETQ come from the germline V gene. Trimming pared 0 bases from V and 7 bases from J, leaving 7 bases between. This CDR3 has 12 residues. In DNA, the CDR3 is TGCGCCAGCAGCTTGGGGTCGGGTGAAGCTTTCTTT. It encodes CASSLGSGEAFF. Variable domain in full (rest from reference TRBV5-1 and TRBJ1-1): KAGVTQTPRYLIKTRGQQVTLSCSPISGHRSVSWYQQTPGQGLQFLFEYFSETQRNKGNFPGRFSGRQFSNSRSEMNVSTLELGDSALYLCASSLGSGEAFFGQGTRLTVV.

The V call is TRBV5-1, the J call TRBJ1-6; 11 bases fit TRBD1. This CDR3 region has 17 residues. With V trimmed by 4 bases and J by 6 bases, 9 bases remained unmatched. Germline V lookup: CDR1 SGHRS, CDR2 YFSETQ. CDR3 sequence reads: CASSPRTGGVSNSPLHF. In DNA, the CDR3 is TGCGCCAGCAGCCCGCGGACAGGGGGCGTGAGTAATTCACCCCTCCACTTT.

This clone was found a few times. The gene calls are TRBV6-4 and TRBJ2-1, with 9 bases identical to TRBD1. CDR1 is MRHNA, CDR2 SNTAGT, per germline. The CDR3 runs 15 residues. The ends lost 0 bases at V and 10 bases at J; junction bases unmatched: 7. CDR3 bases: TGTGCCAGCAGTGACTCGAACAGGGGGCCGTGGGAGCAGTTCTTC. Amino acid sequence: CASSDSNRGPWEQFF.

This sequence joins TRBV21-1 and TRBJ2-1; the D call TRBD2 from the table was never checked on the DNA. TRBV21-1 is deemed a pseudogene. CDR3 length: 16 amino acids. DNA for the CDR3: TGTGCCAGCAGCAAAGGGCGAGGACTAGGACACAATGAGCAGTTCTTC. This codes for CASSKGRGLGHNEQFF.